A single sample is the source of the 9 T cell receptor beta chains below, sequenced in a study of shared clonotypes between healthy human individuals. Produced via immunoSEQ multiplex PCR; TCRdb's table is partial and in-frame only. Found here are about 2 million clones, over 85% of them singletons; the top ten hold more than 0.1%. Specimen: naive CD4+ T cells sorted from blood. The subset was: CD45RA+ positively selected. The receptors were gathered from a man aged 18 to 35 in good health.

Only a few counts were recorded for this clone. The chain employs TRBV27 and TRBJ2-4; D might be TRBD2 (6 bases). Germline-derived CDR1 and CDR2 are MNHEY and SMNVEV (reference sequence). The CDR3 contains 18 residues. Deletions cut 3 bases from V and 3 bases from J, with 21 bases between. The CDR3 sequence: CASSFSYRDWTDKNIQYF. CDR3 DNA: TGTGCCAGCAGTTTTTCTTATCGGGACTGGACGGACAAAAACATTCAGTACTTC.

The rearrangement links TRBV11-2 to TRBJ1-4; no reliable D call. CDR1 is SGHAT, CDR2 FQNNGV, per germline. V was cut by 1 base and J by 4 bases, with 7 bases left in between. The length of the CDR3 is 14 residues. In nucleotides, the CDR3 is TGTGCCAGCAGCTTAGGGCGGAATAATGAAAAACTGTTTTTT. Translated: CASSLGRNNEKLFF. The entire variable domain, with the rest obtained from reference TRBV11-2 and TRBJ1-4, is as follows: EAGVAQSPRYKIIEKRQSVAFWCNPISGHATLYWYQQILGQGPKLLIQFQNNGVVDDSQLPKDRFSAERLKGVDSTLKIQPAKLEDSAVYLCASSLGRNNEKLFFGSGTQLSVL.

The rearrangement uses TRBV2 and TRBJ2-1; D ambiguous. V dropped 5 bases and J dropped 11 bases, with 19 bases sitting between them. Germline-derived CDR1 and CDR2 are SNHLY and FYNNEI. CDR3 length: 14 amino acids. The CDR3 sequence: CASSLTGLNTQQFF. CDR3 nucleotides: TGTGCCAGCAGTCTTACCGGGCTCAATACCCAGCAGTTCTTC.

V and J are TRBV30 and TRBJ2-2; D unclear. The CDR3 runs to 11 residues. V gave up 5 bases and J gave up 8 bases, with 9 bases separating them. From germline, CDR1 is GTSNPN and CDR2 SVGIG (reference sequence). Here the CDR3 reads CAWLSVGELFF. The CDR3 DNA reads as TGTGCCTGGCTCAGCGTGGGGGAGCTGTTTTTT. Complete variable domain (other parts from reference TRBV30 and TRBJ2-2): SQTIHQWPATLVQPVGSPLSLECTVEGTSNPNLYWYRQAAGRGLQLLFYSVGIGQISSEVPQNLSASRPQDRQFILSSKKLLLSDSGFYLCAWLSVGELFFGEGSRLTVL.

The rearrangement joins TRBV5-8 to TRBJ2-7; TRBD1 is a possible D gene (6 bases). V lost 4 bases, J lost 2 bases, and 22 bases lay in between. There are 17 residues in the CDR3. Per germline, CDR1 SGHTS and CDR2 YDEGEE. The CDR3, as DNA: TGTGCCAGCAGCCAAAGACTTAAACAGGGAATTCCCTACGAGCAGTACTTC. Its protein product is CASSQRLKQGIPYEQYF.

This clone was recorded only once. This specimen includes other DNA sequences encoding the same CDR3. The CDR3 here is CASSLVRGEAFF. CDR3 nucleotides: TGTGCCAGCAGCTTAGTGCGGGGCGAAGCTTTCTTT. This chain uses TRBV11-2 with TRBJ1-1, with TRBD1 as a possible D gene (5 bases). This CDR3 has 12 residues. Trimming removed 1 base at V and 8 bases at J, with 8 bases between. Germline CDR1 is SGHAT and CDR2 is FQNNGV. Using reference TRBV11-2 and TRBJ1-1 for the parts outside the CDR3, the full variable domain is EAGVAQSPRYKIIEKRQSVAFWCNPISGHATLYWYQQILGQGPKLLIQFQNNGVVDDSQLPKDRFSAERLKGVDSTLKIQPAKLEDSAVYLCASSLVRGEAFFGQGTRLTVV.

The chain employs TRBV5-1 and TRBJ2-1; 12 bases are shared with TRBD2. Germline trimming cut 3 bases from V and 8 bases from J; bases unmatched to any gene: 6. Germline assignment: CDR1 SGHRS and CDR2 YFSETQ. The CDR3 runs 15 residues. The CDR3 DNA sequence: TGCGCCAGCAGCTGGCTAGCGGGGGGGCCCGATGAGCAGTTCTTC. As protein: CASSWLAGGPDEQFF. Full variable domain (rest looked up from reference TRBV5-1 and TRBJ2-1): KAGVTQTPRYLIKTRGQQVTLSCSPISGHRSVSWYQQTPGQGLQFLFEYFSETQRNKGNFPGRFSGRQFSNSRSEMNVSTLELGDSALYLCASSWLAGGPDEQFFGPGTRLTVL.

This clone came up many times. The rearrangement joins TRBV4-1 to TRBJ1-4, with 7 positions matching TRBD1. Unmatched junction bases numbered 6, after V lost 0 bases and J lost 8 bases. CDR3 length: 15 residues. Per the germline V gene, CDR1 is MGHRA and CDR2 is YSYEKL. The CDR3 DNA sequence: TGCGCCAGCAGCCAAGACGACAGGGTGCGAGAAAAACTGTTTTTT. Protein sequence: CASSQDDRVREKLFF.

The J gene is TRBJ2-2, the V gene TRBV6-6, with a weak D call TRBD1 (5 bases). Trimming shortened V by 0 bases and J by 6 bases, and 8 bases separated the two germline ends. The CDR3 sequence is 14 residues long. Per the germline V gene, CDR1 is MNHNY and CDR2 is SVGAGI (reference sequence). DNA of the CDR3: TGTGCCAGCAGTTACTCTAGGACATCCGGGGAGCTGTTTTTT. Protein sequence: CASSYSRTSGELFF.